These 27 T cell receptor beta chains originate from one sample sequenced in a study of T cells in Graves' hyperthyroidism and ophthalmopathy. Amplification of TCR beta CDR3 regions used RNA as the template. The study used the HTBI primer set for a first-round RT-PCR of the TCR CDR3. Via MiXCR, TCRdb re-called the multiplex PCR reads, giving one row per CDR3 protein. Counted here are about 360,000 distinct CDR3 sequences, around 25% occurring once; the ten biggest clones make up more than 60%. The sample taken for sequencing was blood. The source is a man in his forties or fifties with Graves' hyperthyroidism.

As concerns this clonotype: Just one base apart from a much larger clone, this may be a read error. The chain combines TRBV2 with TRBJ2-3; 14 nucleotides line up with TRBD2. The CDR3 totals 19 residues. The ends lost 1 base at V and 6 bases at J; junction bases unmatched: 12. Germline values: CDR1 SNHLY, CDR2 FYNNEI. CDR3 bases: TGTGCCAGCAGTGAAGTCCCCCGAGGGACTAGCGGGAGATCGGATACGCAGTATTTT. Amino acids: CASSEVPRGTSGRSDTQYF.

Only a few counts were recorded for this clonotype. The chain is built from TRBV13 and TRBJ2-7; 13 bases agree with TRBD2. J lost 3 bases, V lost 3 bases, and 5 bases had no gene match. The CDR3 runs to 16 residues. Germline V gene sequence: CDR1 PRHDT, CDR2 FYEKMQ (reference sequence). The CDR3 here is CASSFQGLAGSYEQYF. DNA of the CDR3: TGTGCCAGCAGCTTCCAGGGACTAGCGGGAAGCTACGAGCAGTACTTC.

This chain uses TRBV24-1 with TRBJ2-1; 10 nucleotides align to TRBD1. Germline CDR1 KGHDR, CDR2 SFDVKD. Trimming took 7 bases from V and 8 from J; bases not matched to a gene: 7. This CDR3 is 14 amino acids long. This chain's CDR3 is CATSDGTGDDEQFF. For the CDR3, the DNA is TGTGCCACCAGCGATGGGACAGGGGACGATGAGCAGTTCTTC.

The CDR3 DNA is TGCAGTGCTAGAGTACAGGGGCGCGAGACCGGGGAGCTGTTTTTT. This gives the protein CSARVQGRETGELFF. J is TRBJ2-2 and V is TRBV20-1; TRBD1 matches 7 bases. This CDR3 has 15 amino acids. Per germline, CDR1 DFQATT and CDR2 SNEGSKA (reference sequence). V gave up 1 base and J gave up 5 bases; unmatched junction bases: 7.

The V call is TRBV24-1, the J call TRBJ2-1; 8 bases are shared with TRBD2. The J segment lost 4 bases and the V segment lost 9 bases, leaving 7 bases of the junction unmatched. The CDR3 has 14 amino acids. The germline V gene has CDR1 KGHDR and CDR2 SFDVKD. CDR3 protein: CATQDGRGYNEQFF. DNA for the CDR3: TGTGCCACCCAGGACGGGAGGGGTTACAATGAGCAGTTCTTC.

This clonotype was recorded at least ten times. CDR3 in amino acids: CASSRTRVPDEQFF. The CDR3, as DNA: TGCGCCAGCAGCAGAACCAGGGTCCCTGATGAGCAGTTCTTC. The gene calls are TRBV5-1 and TRBJ2-1; the D gene is possibly TRBD1 (5 bases). V gave up 4 bases and J gave up 8 bases, with 16 bases separating them. Germline lookup yields CDR1 SGHRS and CDR2 YFSETQ. This CDR3 spans 14 amino acids.

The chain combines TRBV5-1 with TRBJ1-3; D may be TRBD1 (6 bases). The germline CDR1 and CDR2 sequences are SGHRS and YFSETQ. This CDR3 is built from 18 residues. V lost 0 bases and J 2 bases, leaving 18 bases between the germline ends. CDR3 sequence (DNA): TGCGCCAGCAGCTTGGACAACAGGGCCTACCGCGCTGGAAACACCATATATTTT. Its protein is CASSLDNRAYRAGNTIYF.

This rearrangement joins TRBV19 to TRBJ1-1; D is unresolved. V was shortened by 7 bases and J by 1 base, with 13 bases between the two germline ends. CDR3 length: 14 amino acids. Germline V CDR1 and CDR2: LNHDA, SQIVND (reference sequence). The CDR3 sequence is CASTIGRQNTEAFF. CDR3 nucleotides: TGTGCCAGTACCATCGGACGGCAGAACACTGAAGCTTTCTTT.

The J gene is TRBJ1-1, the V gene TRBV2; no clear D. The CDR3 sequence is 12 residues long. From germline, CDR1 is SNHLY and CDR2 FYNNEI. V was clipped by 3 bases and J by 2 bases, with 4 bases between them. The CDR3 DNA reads TGTGCCAGCAGTGACCCAAACACTGAAGCTTTCTTT. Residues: CASSDPNTEAFF.

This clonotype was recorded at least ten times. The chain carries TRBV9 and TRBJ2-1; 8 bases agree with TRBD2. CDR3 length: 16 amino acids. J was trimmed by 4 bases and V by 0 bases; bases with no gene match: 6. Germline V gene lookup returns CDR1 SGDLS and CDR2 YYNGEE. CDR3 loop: CASSVAGQRGYNEQFF. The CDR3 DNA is TGTGCCAGCAGCGTAGCCGGCCAGCGGGGGTACAATGAGCAGTTCTTC. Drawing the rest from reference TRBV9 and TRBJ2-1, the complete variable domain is DSGVTQTPKHLITATGQRVTLRCSPRSGDLSVYWYQQSLDQGLQFLIQYYNGEERAKGNILERFSAQQFPDLHSELNLSSLELGDSALYFCASSVAGQRGYNEQFFGPGTRLTVL.

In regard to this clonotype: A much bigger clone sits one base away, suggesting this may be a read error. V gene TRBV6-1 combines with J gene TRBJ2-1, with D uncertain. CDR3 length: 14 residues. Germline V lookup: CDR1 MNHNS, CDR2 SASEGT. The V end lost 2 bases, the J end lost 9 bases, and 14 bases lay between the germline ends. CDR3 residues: CASSEKIPAFEQFF. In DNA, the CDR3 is TGTGCCAGCAGTGAAAAGATACCAGCGTTTGAGCAGTTCTTC.

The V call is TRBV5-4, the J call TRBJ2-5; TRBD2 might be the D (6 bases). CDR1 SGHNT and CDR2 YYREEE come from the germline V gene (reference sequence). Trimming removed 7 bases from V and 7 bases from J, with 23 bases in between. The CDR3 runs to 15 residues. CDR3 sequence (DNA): TGTGCCAGCGGACTCTCGTCCGGGAGTGGGTTGACCCAGTACTTC. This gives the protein CASGLSSGSGLTQYF. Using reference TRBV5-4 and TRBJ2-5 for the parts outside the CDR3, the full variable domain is ETGVTQSPTHLIKTRGQQVTLRCSSQSGHNTVSWYQQALGQGPQFIFQYYREEENGRGNFPPRFSGLQFPNYSSELNVNALELDDSALYLCASGLSSGSGLTQYFGPGTRLLVL.

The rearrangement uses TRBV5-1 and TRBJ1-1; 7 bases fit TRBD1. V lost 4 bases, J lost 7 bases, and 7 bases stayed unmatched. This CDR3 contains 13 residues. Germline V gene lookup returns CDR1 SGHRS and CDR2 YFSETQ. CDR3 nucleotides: TGCGCCAGCAGCCCTGGGACAGCCTATGAAGCTTTCTTT. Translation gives CASSPGTAYEAFF.

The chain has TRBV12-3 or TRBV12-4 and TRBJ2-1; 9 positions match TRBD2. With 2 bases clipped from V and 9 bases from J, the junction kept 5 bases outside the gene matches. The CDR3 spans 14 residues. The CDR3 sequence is CASSLSAGGGEQFF. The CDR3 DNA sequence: TGTGCCAGCAGTTTAAGCGCGGGAGGGGGTGAGCAGTTCTTC.

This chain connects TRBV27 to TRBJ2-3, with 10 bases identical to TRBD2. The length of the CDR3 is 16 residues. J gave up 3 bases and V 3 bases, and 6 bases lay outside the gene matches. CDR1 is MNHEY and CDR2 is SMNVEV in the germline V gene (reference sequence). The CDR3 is CASSLASGGATDTQYF. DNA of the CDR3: TGTGCCAGCAGTTTGGCTAGCGGGGGTGCAACAGATACGCAGTATTTT.

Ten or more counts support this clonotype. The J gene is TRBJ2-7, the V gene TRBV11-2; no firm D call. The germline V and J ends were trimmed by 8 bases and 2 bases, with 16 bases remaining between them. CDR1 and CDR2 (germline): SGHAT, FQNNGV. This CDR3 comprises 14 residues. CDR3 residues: CASRYDQWTYEQYF. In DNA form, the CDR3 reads TGTGCCAGCCGCTACGACCAATGGACCTACGAGCAGTACTTC.

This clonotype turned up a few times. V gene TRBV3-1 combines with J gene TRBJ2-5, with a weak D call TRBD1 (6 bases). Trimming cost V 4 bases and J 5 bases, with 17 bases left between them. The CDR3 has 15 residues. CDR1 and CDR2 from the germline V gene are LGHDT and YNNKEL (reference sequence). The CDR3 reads CASSPLRGGMETQYF. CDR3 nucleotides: TGTGCCAGCAGCCCACTTAGAGGGGGTATGGAGACCCAGTACTTC.

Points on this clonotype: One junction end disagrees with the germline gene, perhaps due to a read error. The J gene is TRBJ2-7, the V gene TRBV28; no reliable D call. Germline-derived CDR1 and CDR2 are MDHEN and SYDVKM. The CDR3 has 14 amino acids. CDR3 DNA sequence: TGTACCAGCAGTTTACCCGAAAGGTCCTACGAGCAGTACTTC. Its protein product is CTSSLPERSYEQYF.

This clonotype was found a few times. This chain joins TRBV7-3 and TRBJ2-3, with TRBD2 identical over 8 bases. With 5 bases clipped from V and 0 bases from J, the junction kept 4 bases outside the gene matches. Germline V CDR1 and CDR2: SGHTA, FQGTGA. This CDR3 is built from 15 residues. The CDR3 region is CASSRSGGSTDTQYF. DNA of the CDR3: TGTGCCAGCAGCAGAAGCGGGGGAAGCACAGATACGCAGTATTTT.

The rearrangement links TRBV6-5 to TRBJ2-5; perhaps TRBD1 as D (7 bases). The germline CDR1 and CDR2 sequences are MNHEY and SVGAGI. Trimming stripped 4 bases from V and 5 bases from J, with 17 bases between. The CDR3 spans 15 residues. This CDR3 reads CASSSRLTGRETQYF. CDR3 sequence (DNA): TGTGCCAGCAGTTCCCGCCTGACAGGGAGGGAGACCCAGTACTTC.

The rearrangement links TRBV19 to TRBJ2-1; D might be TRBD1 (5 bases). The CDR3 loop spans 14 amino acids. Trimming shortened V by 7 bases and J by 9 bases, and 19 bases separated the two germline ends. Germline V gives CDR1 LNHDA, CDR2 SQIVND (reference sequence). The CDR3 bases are TGTGCCAGTATGATGGGGCGACCCACGGGTGAGCAGTTCTTC. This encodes CASMMGRPTGEQFF. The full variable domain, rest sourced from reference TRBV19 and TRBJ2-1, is DGGITQSPKYLFRKEGQNVTLSCEQNLNHDAMYWYRQDPGQGLRLIYYSQIVNDFQKGDIAEGYSVSREKKESFPLTVTSAQKNPTAFYLCASMMGRPTGEQFFGPGTRLTVL.

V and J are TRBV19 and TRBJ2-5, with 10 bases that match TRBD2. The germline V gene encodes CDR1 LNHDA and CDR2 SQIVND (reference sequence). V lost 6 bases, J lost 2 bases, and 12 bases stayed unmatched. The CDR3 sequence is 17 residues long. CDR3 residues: CASRSLAGDPPQETQYF. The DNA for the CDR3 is TGTGCCAGTAGGAGTCTAGCGGGAGATCCCCCGCAAGAGACCCAGTACTTC.

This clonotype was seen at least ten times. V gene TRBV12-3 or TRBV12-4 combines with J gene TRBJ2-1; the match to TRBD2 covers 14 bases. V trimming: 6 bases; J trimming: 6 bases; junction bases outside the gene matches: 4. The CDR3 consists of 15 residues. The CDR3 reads CASSRGLAGVNEQFF. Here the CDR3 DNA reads TGTGCCAGCAGCCGGGGACTAGCGGGAGTCAATGAGCAGTTCTTC.

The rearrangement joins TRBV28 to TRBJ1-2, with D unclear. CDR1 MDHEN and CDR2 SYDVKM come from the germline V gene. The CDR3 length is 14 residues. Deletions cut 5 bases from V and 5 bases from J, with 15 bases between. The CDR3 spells CASSPRLADYGYTF. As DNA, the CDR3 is TGTGCCAGCAGTCCCCGGCTTGCCGATTATGGCTACACCTTC.

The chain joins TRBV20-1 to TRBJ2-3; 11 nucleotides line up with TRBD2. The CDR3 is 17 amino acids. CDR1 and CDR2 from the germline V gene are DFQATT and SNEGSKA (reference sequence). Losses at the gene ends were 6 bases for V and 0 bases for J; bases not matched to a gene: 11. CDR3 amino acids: CSAQASGRQLSTDTQYF. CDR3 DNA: TGCAGTGCCCAAGCTAGCGGGAGGCAACTGAGCACAGATACGCAGTATTTT.

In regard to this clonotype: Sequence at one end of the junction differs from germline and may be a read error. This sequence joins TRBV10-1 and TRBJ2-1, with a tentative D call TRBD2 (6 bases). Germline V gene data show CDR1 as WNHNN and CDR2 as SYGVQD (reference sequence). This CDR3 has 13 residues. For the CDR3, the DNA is TGTGCCATCAGACCGCGGGAAAACAATGAGCAGTTCTTC. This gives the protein CAIRPRENNEQFF.

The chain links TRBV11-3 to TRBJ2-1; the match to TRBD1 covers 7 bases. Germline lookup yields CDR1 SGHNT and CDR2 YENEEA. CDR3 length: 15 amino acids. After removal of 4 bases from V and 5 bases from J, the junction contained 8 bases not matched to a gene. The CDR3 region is CASSSYRGANNEQFF. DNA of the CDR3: TGTGCCAGCAGCTCTTACAGGGGAGCTAACAATGAGCAGTTCTTC.